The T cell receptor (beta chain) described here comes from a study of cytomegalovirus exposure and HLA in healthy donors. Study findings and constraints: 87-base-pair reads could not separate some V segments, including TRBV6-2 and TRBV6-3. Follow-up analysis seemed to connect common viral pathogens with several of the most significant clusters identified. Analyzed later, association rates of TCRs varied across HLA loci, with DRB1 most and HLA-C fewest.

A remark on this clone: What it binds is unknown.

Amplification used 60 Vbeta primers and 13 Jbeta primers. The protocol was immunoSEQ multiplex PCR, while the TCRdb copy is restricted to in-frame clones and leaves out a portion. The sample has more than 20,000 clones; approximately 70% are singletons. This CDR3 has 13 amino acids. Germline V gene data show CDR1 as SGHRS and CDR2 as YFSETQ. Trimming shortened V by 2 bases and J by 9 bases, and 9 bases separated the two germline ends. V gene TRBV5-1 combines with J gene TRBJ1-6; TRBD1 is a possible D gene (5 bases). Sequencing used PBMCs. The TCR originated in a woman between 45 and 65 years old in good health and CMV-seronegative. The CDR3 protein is CASSLDGASPLHF. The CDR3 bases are TGCGCCAGCAGCTTAGATGGGGCTTCACCCCTCCACTTT. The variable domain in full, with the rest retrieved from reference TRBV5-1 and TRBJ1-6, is KAGVTQTPRYLIKTRGQQVTLSCSPISGHRSVSWYQQTPGQGLQFLFEYFSETQRNKGNFPGRFSGRQFSNSRSEMNVSTLELGDSALYLCASSLDGASPLHFGNGTRLTVT.